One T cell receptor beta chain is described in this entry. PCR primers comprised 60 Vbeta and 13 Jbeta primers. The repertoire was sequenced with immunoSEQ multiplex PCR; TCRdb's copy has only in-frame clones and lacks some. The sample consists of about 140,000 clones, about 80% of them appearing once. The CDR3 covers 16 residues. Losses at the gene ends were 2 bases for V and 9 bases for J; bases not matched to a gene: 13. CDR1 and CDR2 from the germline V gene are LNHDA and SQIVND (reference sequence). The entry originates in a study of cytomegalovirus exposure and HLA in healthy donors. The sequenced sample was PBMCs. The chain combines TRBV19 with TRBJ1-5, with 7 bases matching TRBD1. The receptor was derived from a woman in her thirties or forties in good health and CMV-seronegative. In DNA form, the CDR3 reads TGTGCCAGTAGTATAACCGGGACAGCGGGGGAACCGCCCCAGCATTTT. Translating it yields CASSITGTAGEPPQHF.